These 26 T cell receptor beta chains were all obtained from the same sample, sequenced in a study of cytomegalovirus exposure and HLA in healthy donors. The PCR ran on 60 Vbeta and 13 Jbeta primers. Only in-frame clones appear in the TCRdb table, and some are missing; sequencing was by immunoSEQ multiplex PCR. The sample carries about 98,000 clones, over 65% recorded once. Sequenced: PBMCs. Source of these receptors: a male donor in good health and CMV-seronegative.

The chain combines TRBV4-3 with TRBJ2-7, with 12 positions matching TRBD2. This CDR3 has 15 amino acids. The germline V gene encodes CDR1 LGHNA and CDR2 YSLEER. With 1 base clipped from V and 5 bases from J, the junction kept 3 bases outside the gene matches. Here the CDR3 DNA reads TGCGCCAGCAGCCAAGGCTCTAGCGGGAGGGACGAGCAGTACTTC. Amino acids: CASSQGSSGRDEQYF.

The chain has TRBV5-1 and TRBJ2-3; D might be TRBD1 (5 bases). The V end lost 0 bases, the J end lost 5 bases, and 7 bases lay between the germline ends. The germline gives CDR1 SGHRS, CDR2 YFSETQ. The CDR3 has 13 residues. The CDR3, as DNA: TGCGCCAGCAGCTTGGAAGGGGAAGATACGCAGTATTTT. Amino acid sequence: CASSLEGEDTQYF.

This clone was found a few times. The chain employs TRBV28 and TRBJ1-2; 10 bases are a match to TRBD1. J gave up 0 bases and V 6 bases, and 4 bases lay outside the gene matches. The CDR3 spans 15 residues. CDR1 and CDR2 (germline): MDHEN, SYDVKM. The CDR3 here is CASRGTGDPNYGYTF. DNA for the CDR3: TGTGCCAGCAGGGGGACAGGGGACCCTAACTATGGCTACACCTTC.

This clone was detected a few times. V gene TRBV2 combines with J gene TRBJ2-1, with TRBD1 identical over 9 bases. Trimming removed 6 bases from V and 8 bases from J; junction bases left unmatched: 5. Germline values: CDR1 SNHLY, CDR2 FYNNEI. This CDR3 has 13 residues. The DNA for the CDR3 is TGTGCCAGCAGGAACAGGGGGCGCGATGAGCAGTTCTTC. This codes for CASRNRGRDEQFF.

A single count supports this clone. This sequence joins TRBV6-6 and TRBJ1-5; D gene ambiguous. Germline CDR1 reads MNHNY; CDR2 reads SVGAGI (reference sequence). The CDR3 contains 14 residues. Between the trimmed V and J ends, which lost 6 bases and 0 bases, there was a span of 9 bases. CDR3 loop: CASSGGYSNQPQHF. CDR3 nucleotide sequence: TGTGCCAGCAGCGGAGGATATAGCAATCAGCCCCAGCATTTT.

The chain has TRBV28 and TRBJ2-7, with D possibly matching TRBD1 (5 bases). Trimming left V 2 bases short and J 0 bases short, with 8 bases between. Germline assignment: CDR1 MDHEN and CDR2 SYDVKM. This CDR3 contains 14 residues. The CDR3 loop is CASSLVQGSYEQYF. CDR3 nucleotide sequence: TGTGCCAGCAGTTTAGTCCAGGGCTCCTACGAGCAGTACTTC.

The chain is built from TRBV28 and TRBJ1-1; 7 bases map to TRBD1. This CDR3 region has 17 residues. In germline, CDR1 is MDHEN, CDR2 SYDVKM. With 6 bases clipped from V and 2 bases from J, the junction kept 15 bases outside the gene matches. In DNA form, the CDR3 reads TGTGCCAGCAGATTAACAGGGGACGGATCGGGTAACACTGAAGCTTTCTTT. This gives the protein CASRLTGDGSGNTEAFF.

The V call is TRBV19, the J call TRBJ2-3, with 10 bases aligning to TRBD2. The CDR3 consists of 16 residues. The germline CDR1 and CDR2 sequences are LNHDA and SQIVND (reference sequence). V lost 8 bases to trimming and J lost 4 bases; unmatched junction nucleotides: 12. The CDR3 DNA reads TGTGCCAGTTCTCGGGCGGCTAGCGGGAGTGCAGATACGCAGTATTTT. It encodes CASSRAASGSADTQYF.

This chain joins TRBV4-3 and TRBJ2-7; 7 bases map to TRBD1. The CDR3 extends over 13 amino acids. V lost 4 bases and J lost 1; bases outside the gene matches: 1. Germline CDR1 reads LGHNA; CDR2 reads YSLEER. CDR3 nucleotide sequence: TGCGCCAGCAGCCCGGGACAGTCCTACGAGCAGTACTTC. It specifies CASSPGQSYEQYF.

The chain has TRBV7-2 and TRBJ1-2, with 9 positions matching TRBD1. This CDR3 region has 14 residues. Trimming at V came to 5 bases and at J to 8 bases, leaving 9 bases not matched to a gene. CDR1 and CDR2 from the germline V gene are SGHTA and FQGNSA. The CDR3 protein is CASSASGTGRGYTF. In DNA, the CDR3 is TGTGCCAGCAGCGCGTCGGGGACAGGGCGAGGCTACACCTTC.

V gene TRBV28 combines with J gene TRBJ1-4; D uncertain. In germline, CDR1 is MDHEN, CDR2 SYDVKM. The CDR3 runs to 11 residues. V lost 9 bases and J 3 bases, leaving 5 bases between the germline ends. CDR3 coding DNA: TGTGCCAGTCGGGCTAATGAAAAACTGTTTTTT. Protein sequence: CASRANEKLFF. The variable domain in full, completed from reference TRBV28 and TRBJ1-4, reads DVKVTQSSRYLVKRTGEKVFLECVQDMDHENMFWYRQDPGLGLRLIYFSYDVKMKEKGDIPEGYSVSREKKERFSLILESASTNQTSMYLCASRANEKLFFGSGTQLSVL.

The J gene is TRBJ1-4, the V gene TRBV7-8; D gene unclear. Trimming took 2 bases from V and 7 from J, leaving 17 bases between them. This CDR3 region has 16 residues. CDR1 is SGHVS, CDR2 FQNEAQ, per germline. The CDR3 spells CASSLTGRGGVEKLFF. The CDR3 nucleotides read TGTGCCAGCAGCTTAACGGGTCGGGGAGGAGTTGAAAAACTGTTTTTT.

The V and J genes are TRBV28 and TRBJ2-2; 7 bases are a match to TRBD1. V was pared by 5 bases and J by 3 bases, with 6 bases of the junction left unmatched. Germline V gene lookup returns CDR1 MDHEN and CDR2 SYDVKM. CDR3 length: 15 amino acids. CDR3: CASSQIDRDTGELFF. The CDR3 DNA reads TGTGCCAGCAGTCAAATTGACAGGGACACCGGGGAGCTGTTTTTT.

The chain employs TRBV7-2 and TRBJ1-2; 9 bases are shared with TRBD1. Germline CDR1 reads SGHTA; CDR2 reads FQGNSA. V lost 5 bases and J lost 6; bases outside the gene matches: 7. This CDR3 comprises 14 residues. The CDR3 DNA follows: TGTGCCAGCAGCCGCCGGACAGGGGAGAATGGCTACACCTTC. This sequence encodes CASSRRTGENGYTF.

This clone was counted a few times. The gene calls are TRBV7-9 and TRBJ1-1; D not resolved. Germline lookup yields CDR1 SEHNR and CDR2 FQNEAQ (reference sequence). V was trimmed by 1 base and J by 0 bases, leaving 6 bases between them. CDR3 length: 14 residues. CDR3 amino acids: CASSLGQMNTEAFF. As DNA, the CDR3 is TGTGCCAGCAGCTTAGGGCAGATGAACACTGAAGCTTTCTTT.

The chain employs TRBV6-5 and TRBJ1-5; D is unclear. Trimming pared 6 bases from V and 3 bases from J, leaving 15 bases between. The germline gives CDR1 MNHEY, CDR2 SVGAGI. The CDR3 has 15 residues. The CDR3 DNA reads TGTGCCAGCAGACCAGACAACCGGAACAATCAGCCCCAGCATTTT. Translated: CASRPDNRNNQPQHF.

This chain connects TRBV10-3 to TRBJ2-3; 7 positions match TRBD2. The ends lost 2 bases at V and 1 base at J; junction bases unmatched: 12. This CDR3 has 18 amino acids. The V gene's germline CDR1 is ENHRY and CDR2 SYGVKD. CDR3 in amino acids: CAISEPLTSVSGTDTQYF. The CDR3, as DNA: TGTGCCATCAGTGAGCCACTCACTAGCGTGTCGGGCACAGATACGCAGTATTTT.

The chain employs TRBV5-1 and TRBJ2-3; TRBD2 matches 9 bases. V lost 3 bases, J lost 0 bases, and 5 bases stayed unmatched. CDR1 SGHRS and CDR2 YFSETQ come from the germline V gene. This CDR3 comprises 16 residues. This CDR3 reads CASSWGLAASTDTQYF. The CDR3 DNA follows: TGCGCCAGCAGCTGGGGACTAGCCGCTAGCACAGATACGCAGTATTTT.

The V call is TRBV29-1, the J call TRBJ2-7; maybe TRBD1 (5 bases). V was pared by 3 bases and J by 0 bases, with 9 bases between. CDR1 is SQVTM and CDR2 is ANQGSEA in the germline V gene. This CDR3 comprises 13 residues. The CDR3 spells CSVEGRASYEQYF. Here the CDR3 DNA reads TGCAGCGTTGAGGGCAGGGCCTCCTACGAGCAGTACTTC.

The genes are TRBV4-2 and TRBJ1-3; 9 nucleotides agree with TRBD1. The CDR3 is made up of 15 amino acids. Germline-derived CDR1 and CDR2 are LGHNA and YNFKEQ. The V segment lost 4 bases and the J segment 1 base; nucleotides outside the gene matches: 2. CDR3 sequence: CASSPGTGSGNTIYF. The CDR3 DNA is TGTGCCAGCAGCCCGGGGACAGGGTCTGGAAACACCATATATTTT.

The V and J genes are TRBV5-1 and TRBJ1-5; D is perhaps TRBD1 (6 bases). The V end lost 1 base, the J end lost 4 bases, and 9 bases lay between the germline ends. This CDR3 has 14 amino acids. CDR1 and CDR2 (germline): SGHRS, YFSETQ. CDR3 amino acids: CASSLLGGNQPQHF. As DNA, the CDR3 is TGCGCCAGCAGCTTGTTAGGGGGTAATCAGCCCCAGCATTTT.

The rearrangement uses TRBV27 and TRBJ2-2, with TRBD1 matching over 7 bases. This CDR3 is built from 14 residues. V shed 6 bases and J 9 bases; nucleotides not matched to a gene: 10. Germline CDR1 MNHEY, CDR2 SMNVEV (reference sequence). As DNA, the CDR3 is TGTGCCAGCAGATACAGGGGTAGGGAATGGGAGCTGTTTTTT. It translates to CASRYRGREWELFF.

The DNA of the CDR3 is TGTGCCAGCAGCTTTAGCGGGAACGAGCAGTACTTC. It encodes CASSFSGNEQYF. This chain links TRBV5-8 with TRBJ2-7; 8 bases agree with TRBD2. Per the germline V gene, CDR1 is SGHTS and CDR2 is YDEGEE. The J segment lost 5 bases and the V segment lost 2 bases, leaving 0 bases of the junction unmatched. The CDR3 runs to 12 residues.

The chain is built from TRBV27 and TRBJ2-5; 12 nucleotides line up with TRBD1. The CDR3 covers 17 residues. The J segment lost 4 bases and the V segment lost 9 bases, leaving 15 bases of the junction unmatched. The germline V gene has CDR1 MNHEY and CDR2 SMNVEV (reference sequence). This chain's CDR3 is CASYPGDRGHIGETQYF. For the CDR3, the DNA is TGTGCCAGTTATCCAGGGGACAGGGGGCATATCGGAGAGACCCAGTACTTC.

The V gene is TRBV5-6, the J gene TRBJ2-1, with D possibly being TRBD2 (5 bases). Trimming took 2 bases from V and 6 from J, leaving 15 bases between them. CDR1 and CDR2 from the germline V gene are SGHDT and YYEEEE. This CDR3 is built from 15 residues. CDR3 nucleotide sequence: TGTGCCAGCAGCTTTAAAGCGGATTTTTTCAATGAGCAGTTCTTC. Its translation is CASSFKADFFNEQFF. The entire variable domain, with the rest obtained from reference TRBV5-6 and TRBJ2-1, is as follows: DAGVTQSPTHLIKTRGQQVTLRCSPKSGHDTVSWYQQALGQGPQFIFQYYEEEERQRGNFPDRFSGHQFPNYSSELNVNALLLGDSALYLCASSFKADFFNEQFFGPGTRLTVL.

The CDR3 DNA follows: TGCGCCAGCAGCCATCAGGGGACAGGGGGCACTGAAGCTTTCTTT. It yields the protein CASSHQGTGGTEAFF. V gene TRBV5-1 combines with J gene TRBJ1-1; 11 positions match TRBD1. J gave up 4 bases and V 4 bases, and 6 bases lay outside the gene matches. CDR1 and CDR2 (germline): SGHRS, YFSETQ. CDR3 length: 15 amino acids.